This TCR beta chain was identified during a study of shared clonotypes between healthy human individuals. As for the study in general: The plates for each donor numbered three CD4 naive, three CD4 memory, two CD8 naive and one CD8 memory.

This clone was found once. Here immunoSEQ multiplex PCR was the method, and the copy in TCRdb shows in-frame clones only, minus some. Altogether 2 million to 2.5 million clones are present, 80% to 95% being singletons, with the ten largest covering approximately 0.39%. Looked up from germline, CDR1 is LNHDA and CDR2 is SQIVND (reference sequence). The V segment lost 8 bases and the J segment 8 bases; nucleotides outside the gene matches: 10. The length of the CDR3 is 14 residues. Sequenced input: naive CD4+ T cells from PBMCs. The sample's subset: CD45RA+ positively selected. The TCR originated in a man aged 18-30 years in good health. Some clones in this sample may be carry-over from other donors' samples. The chain employs TRBV19 and TRBJ1-4; TRBD1 matches 8 bases. CDR3 amino acids: CASGSRTGREKLFF. The CDR3 DNA sequence: TGTGCCAGTGGATCCAGGACAGGGAGAGAAAAACTGTTTTTT.